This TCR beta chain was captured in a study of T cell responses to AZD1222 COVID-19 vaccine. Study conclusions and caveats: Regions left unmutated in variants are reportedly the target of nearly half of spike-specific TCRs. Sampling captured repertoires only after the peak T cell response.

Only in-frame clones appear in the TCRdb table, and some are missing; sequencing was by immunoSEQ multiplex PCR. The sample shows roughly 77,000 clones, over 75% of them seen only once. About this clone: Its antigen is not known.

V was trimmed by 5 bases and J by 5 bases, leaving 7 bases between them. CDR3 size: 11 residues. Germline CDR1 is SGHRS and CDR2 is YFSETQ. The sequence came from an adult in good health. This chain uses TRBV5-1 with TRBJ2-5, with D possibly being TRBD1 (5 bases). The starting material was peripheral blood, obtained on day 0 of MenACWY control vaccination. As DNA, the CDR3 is TGCGCCAGCAGTTACAGGGAGACCCAGTACTTC. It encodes CASSYRETQYF.